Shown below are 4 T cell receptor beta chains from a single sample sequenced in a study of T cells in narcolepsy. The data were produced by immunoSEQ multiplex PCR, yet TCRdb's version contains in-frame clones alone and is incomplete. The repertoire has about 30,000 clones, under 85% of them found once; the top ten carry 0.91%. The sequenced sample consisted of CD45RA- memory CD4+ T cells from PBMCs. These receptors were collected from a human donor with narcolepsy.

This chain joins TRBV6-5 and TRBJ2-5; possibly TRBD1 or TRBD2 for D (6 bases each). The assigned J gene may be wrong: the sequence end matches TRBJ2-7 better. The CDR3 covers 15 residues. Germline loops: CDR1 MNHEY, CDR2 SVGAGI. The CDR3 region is CASSPRGAGSYEQYF. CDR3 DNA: TGTGCCAGCAGTCCGAGGGGGGCTGGCTCCTACGAGCAGTACTTC.

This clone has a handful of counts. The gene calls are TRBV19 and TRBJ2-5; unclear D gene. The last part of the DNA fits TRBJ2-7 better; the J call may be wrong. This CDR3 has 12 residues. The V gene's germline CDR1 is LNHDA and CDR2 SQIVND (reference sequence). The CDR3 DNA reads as TGTGCCAGTAGTATGTCGACAAACGAGCAGTACTTC. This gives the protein CASSMSTNEQYF.

CDR3 protein: CAIVAGTSSYEQYF. For the CDR3, the DNA is TGTGCCATCGTTGCGGGGACCAGCTCCTACGAGCAGTACTTC. The gene calls are TRBV10-3 and TRBJ2-7; possible D gene TRBD2, 6 bases. This CDR3 region has 14 residues. The germline V gene has CDR1 ENHRY and CDR2 SYGVKD. V gave up 8 bases and J gave up 0 bases, with 14 bases separating them.

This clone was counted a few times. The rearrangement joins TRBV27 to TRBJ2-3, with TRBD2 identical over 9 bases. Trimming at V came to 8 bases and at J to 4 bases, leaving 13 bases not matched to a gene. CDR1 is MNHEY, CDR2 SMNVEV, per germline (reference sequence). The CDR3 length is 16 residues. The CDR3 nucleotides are TGTGCCAGCGCCTTTGGGCGGGGGGGCCCCCCAGATACGCAGTATTTT. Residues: CASAFGRGGPPDTQYF.